What follows are 9 T cell receptor beta chains derived from one specimen sequenced in a study of T cells after yellow fever vaccination. MiXCR, run by TCRdb on the 5' RACE reads, gives a single entry per CDR3 protein. The table records under 300,000 distinct CDR3 sequences, 6% to 7.5% of them present only once. The source was CD4+ T cells sorted from PBMCs, collected 15 days after the yellow fever booster vaccination. The receptors here all came from a man aged 30 to 39 who received the YFV17D yellow fever vaccine.

There are a few counts of this clonotype. The chain links TRBV30 to TRBJ1-2, with D perhaps TRBD1 (6 bases). CDR3 length: 13 amino acids. The V and J ends lost 0 bases and 7 bases respectively, with 12 bases between them. Germline V CDR1 and CDR2: GTSNPN, SVGIG (reference sequence). The DNA of the CDR3 is TGTGCCTGGAGTGTCGCGGACAGTGCTGGCTACACCTTC. It translates to CAWSVADSAGYTF. The complete variable domain, with remaining parts taken from reference TRBV30 and TRBJ1-2, reads SQTIHQWPATLVQPVGSPLSLECTVEGTSNPNLYWYRQAAGRGLQLLFYSVGIGQISSEVPQNLSASRPQDRQFILSSKKLLLSDSGFYLCAWSVADSAGYTFGSGTRLTVV.

In its sample, this clonotype was seen many times. The chain recombines TRBV2 with TRBJ2-7; D remains ambiguous. CDR1 SNHLY and CDR2 FYNNEI come from the germline V gene. This CDR3 has 12 residues. Trimming took 5 bases from V and 4 from J, leaving 9 bases between them. The CDR3 sequence is CASSLTRYEQYF. For the CDR3, the DNA is TGTGCCAGCAGTCTGACTCGTTACGAGCAGTACTTC.

The rearrangement links TRBV24-1 to TRBJ1-5; D not certain. This CDR3 contains 15 residues. The V and J ends lost 0 bases and 4 bases respectively, with 9 bases between them. Germline-derived CDR1 and CDR2 are KGHDR and SFDVKD. DNA of the CDR3: TGTGCCACCAGTGATTTGGTACGCCTAAATCAGCCCCAGCATTTT. Residues: CATSDLVRLNQPQHF.

Many counts were recorded for this clonotype. The J gene is TRBJ2-7, the V gene TRBV7-6; D is ambiguous. The CDR3 has 14 residues. Germline-derived CDR1 and CDR2 are SGHVS and FNYEAQ. The V end lost 3 bases, the J end lost 0 bases, and 9 bases lay between the germline ends. CDR3 amino acids: CASSLGRSSYEQYF. The CDR3 bases are TGTGCCAGCAGCTTGGGCAGAAGCTCCTACGAGCAGTACTTC.

This chain joins TRBV4-2 and TRBJ2-1, with 12 bases matching TRBD2. In germline, CDR1 is LGHNA, CDR2 YNFKEQ. The CDR3 runs 16 residues. V shed 4 bases, J shed 0 bases, and the junction held 1 base outside the gene matches. The CDR3 sequence is CASSRTSGTSYNEQFF. The DNA of the CDR3 is TGTGCCAGCAGCCGGACTAGCGGGACCTCCTACAATGAGCAGTTCTTC.

This clonotype was detected ten times or more. This sequence joins TRBV6-1 and TRBJ2-1, with 9 bases identical to TRBD1. Per germline, CDR1 MNHNS and CDR2 SASEGT. Germline trimming cut 3 bases from V and 8 bases from J; bases unmatched to any gene: 11. The CDR3 has 16 residues. DNA of the CDR3: TGTGCCAGCAGTGACGGGACAGGGAGGGGGCGGGATGAGCAGTTCTTC. Its protein product is CASSDGTGRGRDEQFF.

This rearrangement joins TRBV5-1 to TRBJ2-1; 8 bases align to TRBD1. The CDR3 is 15 amino acids. Germline-derived CDR1 and CDR2 are SGHRS and YFSETQ. V lost 2 bases, J lost 5 bases, and 6 bases stayed unmatched. The CDR3 reads CASSFGQGPNNEQFF. DNA for the CDR3: TGCGCCAGCAGCTTTGGACAGGGCCCGAACAATGAGCAGTTCTTC.

There are a few counts of this clonotype. This chain joins TRBV11-2 and TRBJ2-1; 9 bases agree with TRBD2. CDR3 length equals 20 residues. Germline CDR1 reads SGHAT; CDR2 reads FQNNGV. Trimming at V came to 5 bases and at J to 0 bases, leaving 17 bases not matched to a gene. The CDR3: CASSAPTRLAEVSSYNEQFF. The CDR3 bases are TGTGCCAGCAGCGCCCCCACGAGACTAGCGGAAGTTAGCTCCTACAATGAGCAGTTCTTC.

This clonotype was found many times. The V gene is TRBV5-1, the J gene TRBJ2-1; 11 bases map to TRBD2. This CDR3 is 15 amino acids long. V gave up 0 bases and J gave up 9 bases; unmatched junction bases: 5. CDR1 and CDR2 (germline): SGHRS, YFSETQ. CDR3 residues: CASSLVAGGLGEQFF. The CDR3 region has the DNA TGCGCCAGCAGCTTGGTAGCGGGAGGGCTTGGTGAGCAGTTCTTC.